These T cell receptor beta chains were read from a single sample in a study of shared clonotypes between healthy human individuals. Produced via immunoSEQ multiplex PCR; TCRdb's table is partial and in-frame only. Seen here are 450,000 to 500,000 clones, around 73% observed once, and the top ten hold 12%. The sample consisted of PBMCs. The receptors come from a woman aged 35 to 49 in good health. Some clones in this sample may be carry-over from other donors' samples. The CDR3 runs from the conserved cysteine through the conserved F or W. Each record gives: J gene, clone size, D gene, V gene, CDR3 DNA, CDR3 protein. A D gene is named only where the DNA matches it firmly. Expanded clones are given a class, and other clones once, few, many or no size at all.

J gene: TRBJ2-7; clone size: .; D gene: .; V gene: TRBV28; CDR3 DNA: TGTGCCAGCAGGGACACCTTCTACGAGCAGTACTTC; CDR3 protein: CASRDTFYEQYF
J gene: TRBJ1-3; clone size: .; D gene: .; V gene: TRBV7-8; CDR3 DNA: TGTGCCAGCAGCTTACAGGGGTTGCGGCAGGGAAACACCATATATTTT; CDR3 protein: CASSLQGLRQGNTIYF
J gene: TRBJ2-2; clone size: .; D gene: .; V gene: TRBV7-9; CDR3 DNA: TGTGCCAGCAGCTTGGGAGGCCCAAACACCGGGGAGCTGTTTTTT; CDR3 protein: CASSLGGPNTGELFF
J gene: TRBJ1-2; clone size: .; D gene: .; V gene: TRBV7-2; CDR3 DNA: TGTGCCAGCAGCGGAAGACAGCCTCGCTATGGCTACACCTTC; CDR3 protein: CASSGRQPRYGYTF
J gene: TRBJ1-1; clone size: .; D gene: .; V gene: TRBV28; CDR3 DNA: TGTGCCAGCAGCCTCAACGCTGGTACTGAAGCTTTCTTT; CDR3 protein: CASSLNAGTEAFF
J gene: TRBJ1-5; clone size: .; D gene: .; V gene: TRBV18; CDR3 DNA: TGTGCCAGCTCAGGAGGGACGGCTAATAGCAATCAGCCCCAGCATTTT; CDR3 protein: CASSGGTANSNQPQHF
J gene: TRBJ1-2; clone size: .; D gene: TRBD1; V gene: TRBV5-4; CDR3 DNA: TGTGCCAGCTCCCCGGGACAGGGGGGTTATGGCTACACCTTC; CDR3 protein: CASSPGQGGYGYTF
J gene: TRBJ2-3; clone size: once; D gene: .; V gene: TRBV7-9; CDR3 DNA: TGTGCCAGCAGCCTGGTGGAGCTTACGCAGTATTTT; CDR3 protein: CASSLVELTQYF
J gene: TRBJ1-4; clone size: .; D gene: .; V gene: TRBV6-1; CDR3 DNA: TGTGCCAGCAGTGTTCGGGGGGCAGGTGAAAAACTGTTTTTT; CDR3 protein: CASSVRGAGEKLFF
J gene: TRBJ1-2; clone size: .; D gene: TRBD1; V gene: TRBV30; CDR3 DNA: TGTGCCTGGAGTGTACTGACAGGGGGGGTAGGTGGCTACACCTTC; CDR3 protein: CAWSVLTGGVGGYTF
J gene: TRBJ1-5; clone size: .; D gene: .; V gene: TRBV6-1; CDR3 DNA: TGTGCCAGCAGTGAAGTGTTAGGCAGGGTAACTCAGCCCCAGCATTTT; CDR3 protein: CASSEVLGRVTQPQHF
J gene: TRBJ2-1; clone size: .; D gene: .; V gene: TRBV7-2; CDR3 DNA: TGTGCCAGCAGCTTAAACCCCCACCGGGTCAACAATGAGCAGTTCTTC; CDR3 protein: CASSLNPHRVNNEQFF
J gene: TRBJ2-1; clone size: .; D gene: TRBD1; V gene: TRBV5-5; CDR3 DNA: TGTGCCAGCAGCCCCCGGGACAGCTCCTACAATGAGCAGTTCTTC; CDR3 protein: CASSPRDSSYNEQFF
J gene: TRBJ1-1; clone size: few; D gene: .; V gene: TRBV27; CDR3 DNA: TGTGCCAGCAGTTTATCGCAGGGCCGGGCTGAAGCTTTCTTT; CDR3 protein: CASSLSQGRAEAFF
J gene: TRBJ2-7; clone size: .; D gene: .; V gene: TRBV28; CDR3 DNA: TGTGCCAGCACCCCCTTGGGGGGGGCCACCTACGAGCAGTACTTC; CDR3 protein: CASTPLGGATYEQYF
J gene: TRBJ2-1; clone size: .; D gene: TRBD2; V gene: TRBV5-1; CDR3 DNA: TGCGCCAGCAGCTTGTTCCTAGCGGGGGTTAACAATGAGCAGTTCTTC; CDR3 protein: CASSLFLAGVNNEQFF
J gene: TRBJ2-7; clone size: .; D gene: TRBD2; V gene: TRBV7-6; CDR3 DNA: TGTGCCAGCAGCTTAGCTAGCGGGAGAGCCTACGAGCAGTACTTC; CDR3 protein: CASSLASGRAYEQYF
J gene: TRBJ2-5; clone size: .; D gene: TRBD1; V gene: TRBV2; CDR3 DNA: TGTGCCAGCAGTTTAACTGGGACAGGGGGAGAGACCCAGTACTTC; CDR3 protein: CASSLTGTGGETQYF
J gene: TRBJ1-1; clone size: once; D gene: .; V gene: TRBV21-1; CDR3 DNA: TGTGCCAGCAGCATCTCACAGGGTCGGGGGACTGAAGCTTTCTTT; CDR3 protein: CASSISQGRGTEAFF
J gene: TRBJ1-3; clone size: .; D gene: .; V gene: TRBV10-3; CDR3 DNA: TGTGCCATCAGGTGGGGCAGGGGCGACTCCTCTGGAAACACCATATATTTT; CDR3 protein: CAIRWGRGDSSGNTIYF
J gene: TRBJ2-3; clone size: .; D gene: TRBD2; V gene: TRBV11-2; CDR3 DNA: TGTGCCAGCAGCCCTGATGCGGGAGGGGAAGGTACAGATACGCAGTATTTT; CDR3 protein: CASSPDAGGEGTDTQYF
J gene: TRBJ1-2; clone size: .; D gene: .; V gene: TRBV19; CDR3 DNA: TGTGCCAGTAGTATCGGCAGACAGGATGGCTACACCTTC; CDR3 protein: CASSIGRQDGYTF
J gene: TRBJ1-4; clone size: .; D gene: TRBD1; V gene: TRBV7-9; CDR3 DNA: TGTGCCAGCAGCCCCCAGACAGGGGACAATGAAAAACTGTTTTTT; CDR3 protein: CASSPQTGDNEKLFF
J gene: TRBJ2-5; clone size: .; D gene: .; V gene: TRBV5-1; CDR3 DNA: TGCGCCAGCAGCTCGGGTGGGGACCCAGAGACCCAGTACTTC; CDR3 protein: CASSSGGDPETQYF
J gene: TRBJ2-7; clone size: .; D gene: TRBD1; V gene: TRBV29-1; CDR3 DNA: TGCAGCGTTCTGGACCGGACAGGCGGCTACGAGCAGTACTTC; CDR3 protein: CSVLDRTGGYEQYF
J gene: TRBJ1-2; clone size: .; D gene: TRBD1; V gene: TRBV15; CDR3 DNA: TGTGCCACCAGCAGAGATCGTCCAGGGGGCAATTTCGATGGCTACACCTTC; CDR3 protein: CATSRDRPGGNFDGYTF
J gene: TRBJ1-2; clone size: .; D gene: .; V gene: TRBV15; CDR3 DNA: TGTGCCACCAGCAGAGGGGGCGAGGGCGTCTATGGCTACACCTTC; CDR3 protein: CATSRGGEGVYGYTF
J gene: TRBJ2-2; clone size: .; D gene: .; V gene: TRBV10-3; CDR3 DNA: TGTGCCATCAGTGGTGGGGTGGGGAACACCGGGGAGCTGTTTTTT; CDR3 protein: CAISGGVGNTGELFF
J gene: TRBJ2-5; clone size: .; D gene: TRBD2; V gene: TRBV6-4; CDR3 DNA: TGTGCCAGCAGTGGGACTAGCGGGCCTCAAGAGACCCAGTACTTC; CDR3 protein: CASSGTSGPQETQYF
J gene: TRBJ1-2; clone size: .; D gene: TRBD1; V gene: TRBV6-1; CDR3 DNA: TGTGCCAGCAGTTTCCCCGGGACAGGGGGCTCTGGCTACACCTTC; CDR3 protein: CASSFPGTGGSGYTF
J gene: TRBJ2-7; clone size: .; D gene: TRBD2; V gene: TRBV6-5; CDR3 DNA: TGTGCCAGCAGTTCCCGGGGGGATTCCTACGAGCAGTACTTC; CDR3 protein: CASSSRGDSYEQYF
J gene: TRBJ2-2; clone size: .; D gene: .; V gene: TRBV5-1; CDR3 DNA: TGCGCCAGCAGCTTGGCCCGAGGTTCGGGCACCGGGGAGCTGTTTTTT; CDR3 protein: CASSLARGSGTGELFF
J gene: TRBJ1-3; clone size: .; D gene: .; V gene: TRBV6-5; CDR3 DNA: TGTGCCAGCAGGCCGATCACAGGTTCTGGAAACACCATATATTTT; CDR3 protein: CASRPITGSGNTIYF
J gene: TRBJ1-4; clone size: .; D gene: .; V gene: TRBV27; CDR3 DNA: TGTGCCAGCAGGACGAGGGGGGTTCAGTATGAAAAACTGTTTTTT; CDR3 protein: CASRTRGVQYEKLFF
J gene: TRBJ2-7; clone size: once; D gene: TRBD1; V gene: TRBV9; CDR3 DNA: TGTGCCAGCAGCTCATTCTCCGGGACAGGGGGCGTCTACGAGCAGTACTTC; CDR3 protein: CASSSFSGTGGVYEQYF
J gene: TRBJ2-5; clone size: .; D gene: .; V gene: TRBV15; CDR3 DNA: TGTGCCACCAGCAGAGTTGACTTCTACAGGGAAGAGACCCAGTACTTC; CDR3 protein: CATSRVDFYREETQYF
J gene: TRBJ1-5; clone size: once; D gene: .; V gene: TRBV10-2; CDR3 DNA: TGCGCCAGCACCCTCGGGGGAGAGCAGCCCCAGCATTTT; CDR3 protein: CASTLGGEQPQHF
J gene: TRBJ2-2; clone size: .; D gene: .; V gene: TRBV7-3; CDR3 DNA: TGTGCCAGCAGCTTAAACGCGCTCACCGGGGAGCTGTTTTTT; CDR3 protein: CASSLNALTGELFF
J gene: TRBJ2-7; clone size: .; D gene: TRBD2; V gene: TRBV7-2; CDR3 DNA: TGTGCCAGCAGCGCTCCTGGACTAGCGGTCTACGAGCAGTACTTC; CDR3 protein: CASSAPGLAVYEQYF
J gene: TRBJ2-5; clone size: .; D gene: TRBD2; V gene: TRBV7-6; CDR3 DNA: TGTGCCAGCAGCCGTAGCGGGAGGACTGGAGAGACCCAGTACTTC; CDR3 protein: CASSRSGRTGETQYF
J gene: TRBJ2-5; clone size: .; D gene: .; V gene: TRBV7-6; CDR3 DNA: TGTGCCAGCAGCGTGGGGGAGACCCAGTACTTC; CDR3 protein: CASSVGETQYF
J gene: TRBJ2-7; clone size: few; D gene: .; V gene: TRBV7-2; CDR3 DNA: TGTGCCAGCAGCGAATCCTACGAGCAGTACTTC; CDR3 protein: CASSESYEQYF